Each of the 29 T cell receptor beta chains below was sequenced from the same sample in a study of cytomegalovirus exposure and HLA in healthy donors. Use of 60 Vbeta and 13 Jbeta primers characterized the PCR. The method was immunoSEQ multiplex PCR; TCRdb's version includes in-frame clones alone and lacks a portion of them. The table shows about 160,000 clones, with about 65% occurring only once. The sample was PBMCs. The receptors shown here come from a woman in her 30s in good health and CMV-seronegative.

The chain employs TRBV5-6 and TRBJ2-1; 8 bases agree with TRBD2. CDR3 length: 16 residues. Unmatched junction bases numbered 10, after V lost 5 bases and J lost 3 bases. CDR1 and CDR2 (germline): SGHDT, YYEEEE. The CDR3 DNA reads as TGTGCCAGCAGTCTTGATACGGGACTAGGCTACAATGAGCAGTTCTTC. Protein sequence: CASSLDTGLGYNEQFF.

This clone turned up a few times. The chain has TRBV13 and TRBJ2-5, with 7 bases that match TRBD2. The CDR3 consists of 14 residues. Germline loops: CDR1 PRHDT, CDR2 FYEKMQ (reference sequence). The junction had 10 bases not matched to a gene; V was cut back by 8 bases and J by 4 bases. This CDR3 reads CASAKRGGVETQYF. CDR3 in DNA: TGTGCCAGCGCGAAGCGGGGTGGGGTAGAGACCCAGTACTTC.

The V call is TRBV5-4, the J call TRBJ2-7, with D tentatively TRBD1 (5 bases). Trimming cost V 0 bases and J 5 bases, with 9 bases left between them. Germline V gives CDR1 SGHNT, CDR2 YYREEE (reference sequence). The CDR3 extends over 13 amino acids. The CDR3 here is CASSLGWGDEQYF. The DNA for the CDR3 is TGTGCCAGCAGCTTGGGGTGGGGCGACGAGCAGTACTTC.

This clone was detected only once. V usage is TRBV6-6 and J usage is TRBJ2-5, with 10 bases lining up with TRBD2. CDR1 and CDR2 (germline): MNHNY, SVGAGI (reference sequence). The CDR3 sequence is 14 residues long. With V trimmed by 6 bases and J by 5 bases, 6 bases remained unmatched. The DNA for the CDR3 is TGTGCCAGCAGAATTAGCGGGGGGATCGAGACCCAGTACTTC. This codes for CASRISGGIETQYF.

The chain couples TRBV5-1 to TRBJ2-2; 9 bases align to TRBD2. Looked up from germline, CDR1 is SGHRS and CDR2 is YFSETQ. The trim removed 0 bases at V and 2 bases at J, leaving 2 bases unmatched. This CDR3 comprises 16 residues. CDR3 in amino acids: CASSLVAGANTGELFF. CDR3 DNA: TGCGCCAGCAGCTTGGTAGCGGGGGCAAACACCGGGGAGCTGTTTTTT.

The CDR3 loop reads CASSQDAVPGLAGEEDTQYF. The CDR3 DNA sequence: TGCGCCAGCAGCCAGGATGCCGTTCCGGGACTAGCGGGAGAAGAAGATACGCAGTATTTT. The chain uses TRBV4-3 and TRBJ2-3; 14 bases match TRBD2. Germline lookup yields CDR1 LGHNA and CDR2 YSLEER. The CDR3 length is 20 residues. Trimming at V came to 3 bases and at J to 5 bases, leaving 16 bases not matched to a gene.

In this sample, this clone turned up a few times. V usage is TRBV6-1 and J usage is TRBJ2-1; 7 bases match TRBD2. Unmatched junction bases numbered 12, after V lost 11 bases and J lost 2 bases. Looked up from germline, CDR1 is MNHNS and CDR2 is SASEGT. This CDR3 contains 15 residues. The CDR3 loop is CASTPLAVTYNEQFF. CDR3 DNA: TGTGCCTCCACCCCCCTAGCGGTGACCTACAATGAGCAGTTCTTC.

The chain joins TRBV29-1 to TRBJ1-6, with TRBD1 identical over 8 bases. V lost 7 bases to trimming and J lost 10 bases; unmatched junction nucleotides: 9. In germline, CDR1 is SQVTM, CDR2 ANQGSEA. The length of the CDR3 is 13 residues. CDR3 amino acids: CSAVQGAESPLHF. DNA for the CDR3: TGCAGCGCTGTCCAGGGGGCCGAATCACCCCTCCACTTT.

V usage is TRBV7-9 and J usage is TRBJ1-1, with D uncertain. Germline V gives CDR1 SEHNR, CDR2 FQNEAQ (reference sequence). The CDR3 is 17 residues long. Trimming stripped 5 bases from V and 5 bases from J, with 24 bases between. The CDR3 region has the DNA TGTGCCAGCAGCCGACGCAATAGAGCGGGAAATGGGACTGAAGCTTTCTTT. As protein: CASSRRNRAGNGTEAFF.

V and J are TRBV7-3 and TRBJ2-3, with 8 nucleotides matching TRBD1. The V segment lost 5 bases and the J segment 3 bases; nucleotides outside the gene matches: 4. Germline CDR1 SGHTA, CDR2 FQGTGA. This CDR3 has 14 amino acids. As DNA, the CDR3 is TGTGCCAGCAGCACTCGGACAGGGACAGATACGCAGTATTTT. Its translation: CASSTRTGTDTQYF.

The CDR3 nucleotides read TGTGCCAGCAGCTCCCTAGCGGGGCCTAGCACAGATACGCAGTATTTT. Its protein product is CASSSLAGPSTDTQYF. This sequence joins TRBV7-6 and TRBJ2-3, with TRBD2 identical over 9 bases. V gave up 4 bases and J gave up 0 bases; unmatched junction bases: 5. The germline CDR1 and CDR2 sequences are SGHVS and FNYEAQ. The CDR3 contains 16 residues.

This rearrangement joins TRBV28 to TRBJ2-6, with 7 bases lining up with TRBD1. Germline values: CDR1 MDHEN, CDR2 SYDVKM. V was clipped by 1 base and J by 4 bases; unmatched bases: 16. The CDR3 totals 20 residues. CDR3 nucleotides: TGTGCCAGCAGTTTATTGGGTCTACAAAGAACAGGGGCGGGGGCCAACGTCCTGACTTTC. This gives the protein CASSLLGLQRTGAGANVLTF.

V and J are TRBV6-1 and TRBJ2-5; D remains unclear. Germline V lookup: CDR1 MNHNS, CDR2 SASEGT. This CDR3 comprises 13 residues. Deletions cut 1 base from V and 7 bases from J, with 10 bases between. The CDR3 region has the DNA TGTGCCAGCAGTGAAGTCCCAGTAAGGACCCAGTACTTC. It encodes CASSEVPVRTQYF.

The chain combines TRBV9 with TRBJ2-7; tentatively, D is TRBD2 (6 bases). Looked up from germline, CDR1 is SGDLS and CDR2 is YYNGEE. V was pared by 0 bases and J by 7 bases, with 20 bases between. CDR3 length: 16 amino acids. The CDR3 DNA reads TGTGCCAGCAGCGTAGAACTTACGGGAGTTCTTCGTGAGCAGTACTTC. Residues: CASSVELTGVLREQYF.

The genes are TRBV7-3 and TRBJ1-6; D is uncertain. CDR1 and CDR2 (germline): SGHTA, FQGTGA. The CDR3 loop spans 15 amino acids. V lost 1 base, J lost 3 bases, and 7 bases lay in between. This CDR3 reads CASSLNSFYNSPLHF. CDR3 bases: TGTGCCAGCAGCTTAAACAGTTTCTATAATTCACCCCTCCACTTT.

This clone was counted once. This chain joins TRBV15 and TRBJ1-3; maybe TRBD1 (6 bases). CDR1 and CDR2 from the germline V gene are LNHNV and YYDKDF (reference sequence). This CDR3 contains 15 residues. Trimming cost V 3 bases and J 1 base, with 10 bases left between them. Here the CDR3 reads CATSRGQSSGNTIYF. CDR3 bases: TGTGCCACCAGCAGGGGACAATCATCTGGAAACACCATATATTTT.

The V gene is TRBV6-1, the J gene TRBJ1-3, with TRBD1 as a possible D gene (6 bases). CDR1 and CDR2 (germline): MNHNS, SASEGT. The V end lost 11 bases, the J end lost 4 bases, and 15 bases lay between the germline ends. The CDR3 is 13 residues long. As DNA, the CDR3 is TGTGCCGCGGCGGGGGCGCGGGGAAACACCATATATTTT. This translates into CAAAGARGNTIYF.

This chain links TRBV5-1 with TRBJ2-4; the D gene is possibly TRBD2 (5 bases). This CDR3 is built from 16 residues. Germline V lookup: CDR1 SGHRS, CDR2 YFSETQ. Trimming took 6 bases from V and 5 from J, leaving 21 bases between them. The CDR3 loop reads CASTLGTSPGENIQYF. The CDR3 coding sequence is TGCGCCAGCACCCTCGGTACTAGTCCGGGTGAAAACATTCAGTACTTC.

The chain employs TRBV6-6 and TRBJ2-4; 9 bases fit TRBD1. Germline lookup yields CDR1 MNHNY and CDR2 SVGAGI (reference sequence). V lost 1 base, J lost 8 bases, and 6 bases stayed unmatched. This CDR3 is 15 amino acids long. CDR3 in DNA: TGTGCCAGCAGTTACTTAAGGACAGGGGACGACATTCAGTACTTC. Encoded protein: CASSYLRTGDDIQYF.

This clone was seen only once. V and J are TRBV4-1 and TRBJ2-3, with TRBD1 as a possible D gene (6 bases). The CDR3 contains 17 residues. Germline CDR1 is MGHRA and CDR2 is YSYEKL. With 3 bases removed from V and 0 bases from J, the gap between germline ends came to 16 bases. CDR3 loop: CASSQGLRTDSTDTQYF. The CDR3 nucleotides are TGCGCCAGCAGCCAGGGCCTCAGGACAGATAGCACAGATACGCAGTATTTT.

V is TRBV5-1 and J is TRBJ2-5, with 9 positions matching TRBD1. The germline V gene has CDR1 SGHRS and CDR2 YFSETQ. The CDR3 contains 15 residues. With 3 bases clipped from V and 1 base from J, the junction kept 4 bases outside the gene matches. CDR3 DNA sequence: TGCGCCAGCAGCTCCGGGACAGGGATCCAAGAGACCCAGTACTTC. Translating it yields CASSSGTGIQETQYF.

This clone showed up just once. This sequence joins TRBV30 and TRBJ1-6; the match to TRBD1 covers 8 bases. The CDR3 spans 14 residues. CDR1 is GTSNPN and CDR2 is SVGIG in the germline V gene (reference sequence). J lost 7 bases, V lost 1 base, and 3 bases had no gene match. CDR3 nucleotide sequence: TGTGCCTGGAGTGCGGGACAGGAAAATTCACCCCTCCACTTT. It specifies CAWSAGQENSPLHF. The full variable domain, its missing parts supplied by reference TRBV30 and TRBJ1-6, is SQTIHQWPATLVQPVGSPLSLECTVEGTSNPNLYWYRQAAGRGLQLLFYSVGIGQISSEVPQNLSASRPQDRQFILSSKKLLLSDSGFYLCAWSAGQENSPLHFGNGTRLTVT.

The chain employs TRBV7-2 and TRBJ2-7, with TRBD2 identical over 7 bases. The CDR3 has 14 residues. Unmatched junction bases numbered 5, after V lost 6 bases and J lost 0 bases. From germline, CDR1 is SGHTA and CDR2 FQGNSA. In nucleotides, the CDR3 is TGTGCCAGCAGGGAAGCGGGAAACTCCTACGAGCAGTACTTC. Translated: CASREAGNSYEQYF.

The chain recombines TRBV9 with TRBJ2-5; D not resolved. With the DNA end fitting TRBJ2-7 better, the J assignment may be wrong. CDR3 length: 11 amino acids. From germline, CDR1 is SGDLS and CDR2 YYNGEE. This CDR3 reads CASSVVYEQYF. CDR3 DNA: TGTGCCAGCAGCGTAGTGTACGAGCAGTACTTC.

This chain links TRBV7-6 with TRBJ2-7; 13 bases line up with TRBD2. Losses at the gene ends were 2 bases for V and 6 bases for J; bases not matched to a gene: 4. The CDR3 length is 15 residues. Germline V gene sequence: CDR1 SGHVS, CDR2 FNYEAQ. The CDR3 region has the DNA TGTGCCAGCAGCTTAACTAGCGGGAGGGCCGTCGAGCAGTACTTC. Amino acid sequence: CASSLTSGRAVEQYF.

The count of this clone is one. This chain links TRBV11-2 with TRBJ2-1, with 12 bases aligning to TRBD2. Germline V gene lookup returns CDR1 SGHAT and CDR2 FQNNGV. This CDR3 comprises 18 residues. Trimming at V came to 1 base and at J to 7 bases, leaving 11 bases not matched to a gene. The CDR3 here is CASSLAILLAGGRNEQFF. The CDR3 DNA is TGTGCCAGCAGCTTAGCTATCTTACTAGCGGGAGGTCGGAATGAGCAGTTCTTC.

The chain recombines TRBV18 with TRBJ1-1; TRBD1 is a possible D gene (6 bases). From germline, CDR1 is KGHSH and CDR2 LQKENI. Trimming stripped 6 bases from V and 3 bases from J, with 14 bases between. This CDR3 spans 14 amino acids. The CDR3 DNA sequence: TGTGCCAGCTCCTCGTTACAGGGTGACACTGAAGCTTTCTTT. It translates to CASSSLQGDTEAFF.

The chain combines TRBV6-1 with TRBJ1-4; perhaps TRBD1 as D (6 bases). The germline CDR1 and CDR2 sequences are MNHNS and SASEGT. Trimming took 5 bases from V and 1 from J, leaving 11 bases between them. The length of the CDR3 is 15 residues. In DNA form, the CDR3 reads TGTGCCAGCAGTTCTCAGGGGCGAACTAATGAAAAACTGTTTTTT. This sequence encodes CASSSQGRTNEKLFF.

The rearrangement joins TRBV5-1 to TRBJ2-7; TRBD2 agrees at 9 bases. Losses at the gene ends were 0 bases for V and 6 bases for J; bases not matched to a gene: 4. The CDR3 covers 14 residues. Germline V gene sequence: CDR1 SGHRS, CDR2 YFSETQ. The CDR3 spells CASSLELAGREQYF. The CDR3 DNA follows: TGCGCCAGCAGCTTGGAACTAGCGGGCCGCGAGCAGTACTTC.